The 28 T cell receptor beta chains below were found in one sample sequenced in a study of cytomegalovirus exposure and HLA in healthy donors. PCR involved 60 Vbeta and 13 Jbeta primers. Profiling relied on immunoSEQ multiplex PCR, and the TCRdb table lists in-frame clones only, not all of them. The table records fewer than 250,000 clones, roughly four fifths of them present only once. Sequences were obtained from PBMCs. The source is a man aged 18 to 29 in good health and CMV-seronegative.

The genes are TRBV6-5 and TRBJ1-2, with TRBD1 matching 7 bases. The CDR3 runs to 13 residues. Germline values: CDR1 MNHEY, CDR2 SVGAGI. Trimming took 5 bases from V and 3 from J; bases not matched to a gene: 3. CDR3 sequence reads: CASSPQGDYGYTF. CDR3 coding DNA: TGTGCCAGCAGTCCGCAGGGGGACTATGGCTACACCTTC.

The chain has TRBV6-8 and TRBJ2-2; TRBD1 agrees at 8 bases. CDR1 and CDR2 from the germline V gene are MNHGY and SAAAGT. The trim removed 6 bases at V and 5 bases at J, leaving 8 bases unmatched. This CDR3 region has 15 residues. CDR3 DNA: TGTGCCAGCAGCCTCGACAGGGGACTTACCGGGGAGCTGTTTTTT. Its protein product is CASSLDRGLTGELFF.

J is TRBJ2-2 and V is TRBV10-2; D possibly corresponds to TRBD1 (6 bases). The CDR3 spans 15 residues. V lost 6 bases to trimming and J lost 5 bases, with 16 bases between them. Germline CDR1 reads WSHSY; CDR2 reads SAAADI. CDR3 DNA: TGCGCCAGCAGGAGTTCGACAGGCAGGACCGGGGAGCTGTTTTTT. It is translated as CASRSSTGRTGELFF.

The rearrangement links TRBV18 to TRBJ2-3, with a tentative D call TRBD2 (6 bases). CDR3 length: 16 residues. V was clipped by 3 bases and J by 2 bases, with 15 bases between them. Germline V gene lookup returns CDR1 KGHSH and CDR2 LQKENI. Here the CDR3 reads CASSPQPGLHTDTQYF. In nucleotides, the CDR3 is TGTGCCAGCTCACCCCAACCGGGACTGCACACAGATACGCAGTATTTT. Filled out from reference TRBV18 and TRBJ2-3, the complete variable domain reads NAGVMQNPRHLVRRRGQEARLRCSPMKGHSHVYWYRQLPEEGLKFMVYLQKENIIDESGMPKERFSAEFPKEGPSILRIQQVVRGDSAAYFCASSPQPGLHTDTQYFGPGTRLTVL.

The chain uses TRBV14 and TRBJ2-7; D is perhaps TRBD1 (6 bases). The germline CDR1 and CDR2 sequences are SGHDN and FVKESK. The length of the CDR3 is 16 residues. V dropped 3 bases and J dropped 3 bases, with 18 bases sitting between them. CDR3 in amino acids: CASSQLLTGSLYEQYF. The DNA for the CDR3 is TGTGCCAGCAGCCAGCTCCTGACAGGATCCCTCTACGAGCAGTACTTC.

This clone was seen just once. The chain is built from TRBV28 and TRBJ1-5; 7 bases are a match to TRBD1. This CDR3 is 14 amino acids long. The J segment lost 3 bases and the V segment lost 6 bases, leaving 5 bases of the junction unmatched. Germline CDR1 and CDR2: MDHEN and SYDVKM. CDR3 sequence reads: CASRGGGVNQPQHF. CDR3 coding DNA: TGTGCCAGCAGAGGAGGGGGCGTCAATCAGCCCCAGCATTTT.

This chain connects TRBV6-6 to TRBJ1-1; D is possibly TRBD1 (6 bases). The V end lost 6 bases, the J end lost 1 base, and 9 bases lay between the germline ends. CDR1 and CDR2 (germline): MNHNY, SVGAGI (reference sequence). The CDR3 covers 13 residues. The CDR3 DNA is TGTGCCAGCAGCCGGACAGAGAACACTGAAGCTTTCTTT. Its translation is CASSRTENTEAFF.

In the case of this clone: The junction differs from germline at one of its ends, possibly a read error. The chain employs TRBV7-7 and TRBJ2-7; 8 positions agree with TRBD1. The CDR3 runs to 16 residues. Germline assignment: CDR1 SSHAT and CDR2 FNYEAQ (reference sequence). The CDR3 here is CASSFPQGAPTYEQYF. CDR3 sequence (DNA): TGTGCTAGCAGCTTCCCCCAGGGGGCCCCTACCTACGAGCAGTACTTC.

This clone was detected only a few times. This chain links TRBV19 with TRBJ1-1; D uncertain. Trimming shortened V by 1 base and J by 1 base, and 7 bases separated the two germline ends. The CDR3 is 14 amino acids. CDR1 LNHDA and CDR2 SQIVND come from the germline V gene (reference sequence). CDR3 bases: TGTGCCAGTAGTATAGGCAGCGCGAACACTGAAGCTTTCTTT. It is translated as CASSIGSANTEAFF.

The J gene is TRBJ2-5, the V gene TRBV29-1, with 8 nucleotides matching TRBD1. The tail of the sequence fits TRBJ2-7 better, so the J call may be wrong. The CDR3 runs to 13 residues. CDR1 and CDR2 (germline): SQVTM, ANQGSEA. DNA of the CDR3: TGCAGCTTCAGGACAGGGCTTTTCTACGAGCAGTACTTC. Translation: CSFRTGLFYEQYF.

The chain employs TRBV28 and TRBJ2-3; D unclear. V lost 3 bases and J lost 1, with 5 bases in between. Per germline, CDR1 MDHEN and CDR2 SYDVKM. This CDR3 is built from 13 residues. CDR3 sequence: CASSFPGTDTQYF. In DNA, the CDR3 is TGTGCCAGCAGTTTTCCGGGCACAGATACGCAGTATTTT.

The V and J genes are TRBV11-2 and TRBJ1-3; D gene uncertain. The V and J ends lost 5 bases and 4 bases respectively, with 9 bases between them. CDR1 SGHAT and CDR2 FQNNGV come from the germline V gene. The CDR3 sequence is 13 residues long. The chain's CDR3 is CASSLSRGNTIYF. CDR3 in DNA: TGTGCCAGCAGCCTCAGCAGGGGAAACACCATATATTTT.

The chain uses TRBV21-1 and TRBJ2-7; TRBD1, the D gene given by the table, was not confirmed from the DNA. TRBV21-1 is a pseudogene segment. There are 17 residues in the CDR3. This CDR3 is CASSNGTGTPRRYEQYF. The CDR3 region has the DNA TGTGCCAGCAGCAACGGTACCGGGACACCAAGGCGGTACGAGCAGTACTTC.

The chain uses TRBV4-3 and TRBJ1-2, with D perhaps matching TRBD1 (6 bases). Germline V gives CDR1 LGHNA, CDR2 YSLEER. V was cut by 3 bases and J by 3 bases, with 11 bases left in between. This CDR3 spans 14 amino acids. CDR3 residues: CASSQGRQDYGYTF. The CDR3 region has the DNA TGCGCCAGCAGCCAGGGTAGACAGGACTATGGCTACACCTTC.

The sample holds one count of this clone. The chain joins TRBV2 to TRBJ2-3; maybe TRBD2 (6 bases). The V gene lost 3 bases and the J gene lost 4 bases, with 14 bases spanning the gap. This CDR3 region has 15 residues. Germline CDR1 is SNHLY and CDR2 is FYNNEI. This CDR3 reads CASSEEGIRSDTQYF. Here the CDR3 DNA reads TGTGCCAGCAGTGAGGAGGGCATCAGGTCAGATACGCAGTATTTT.

This clone was detected only once. The chain joins TRBV6-5 to TRBJ2-5; tentative D call: TRBD1 (7 bases). The V and J ends lost 8 bases and 1 base respectively, with 11 bases between them. This CDR3 comprises 13 residues. The germline V gene has CDR1 MNHEY and CDR2 SVGAGI. The CDR3 DNA reads as TGTGCCAGCTCGCGGGACAGCCAAGAGACCCAGTACTTC. Protein product: CASSRDSQETQYF.

This chain uses TRBV27 with TRBJ2-2; no firm D call. The germline V gene encodes CDR1 MNHEY and CDR2 SMNVEV (reference sequence). Trimming took off 8 bases at V and 6 bases at J, with 10 bases between the two ends. The CDR3 covers 12 residues. The DNA of the CDR3 is TGTGCCAGCTACAGTTGGGCCGGGGAGCTGTTTTTT. As protein: CASYSWAGELFF.

The V and J genes are TRBV10-3 and TRBJ2-1, with 11 bases lining up with TRBD1. Per the germline V gene, CDR1 is ENHRY and CDR2 is SYGVKD. V was clipped by 4 bases and J by 5 bases; unmatched bases: 4. CDR3 size: 15 residues. Here the CDR3 reads CAISVGQGEDNEQFF. The DNA for the CDR3 is TGTGCCATCAGTGTGGGACAGGGGGAAGACAATGAGCAGTTCTTC.

The CDR3: CATQSYTANTGELFF. CDR3 DNA: TGTGCCACTCAGAGTTATACAGCGAACACCGGGGAGCTGTTTTTT. This chain uses TRBV15 with TRBJ2-2; no reliable D call. The CDR3 is 15 residues long. Germline assignment: CDR1 LNHNV and CDR2 YYDKDF (reference sequence). Trimming cost V 9 bases and J 0 bases, with 14 bases left between them.

DNA for the CDR3: TGTGCCAGCAGGGGTGAGGCAGATACGCAGTATTTT. This gives the protein CASRGEADTQYF. The gene calls are TRBV5-6 and TRBJ2-3; D remains unclear. V lost 5 bases and J lost 4, with 8 bases in between. From germline, CDR1 is SGHDT and CDR2 YYEEEE. This CDR3 is 12 amino acids long. The whole variable domain, filled in from reference TRBV5-6 and TRBJ2-3, reads DAGVTQSPTHLIKTRGQQVTLRCSPKSGHDTVSWYQQALGQGPQFIFQYYEEEERQRGNFPDRFSGHQFPNYSSELNVNALLLGDSALYLCASRGEADTQYFGPGTRLTVL.

The rearrangement joins TRBV7-6 to TRBJ2-1; tentative D call: TRBD2 (7 bases). In germline, CDR1 is SGHVS, CDR2 FNYEAQ. Trimming cost V 5 bases and J 0 bases, with 17 bases left between them. This CDR3 is built from 17 residues. As DNA, the CDR3 is TGTGCCAGCAGCGGAGGGGGGGGCCCGAGCTCCTACAATGAGCAGTTCTTC. It encodes CASSGGGGPSSYNEQFF.

This clone was observed a few times. V and J are TRBV15 and TRBJ2-5, with 7 bases fitting TRBD1. The ends lost 1 base at V and 4 bases at J; junction bases unmatched: 9. Germline V gives CDR1 LNHNV, CDR2 YYDKDF (reference sequence). The CDR3 covers 16 residues. CDR3 residues: CATSRVGSTGSETQYF. The DNA of the CDR3 is TGTGCCACCAGCAGAGTGGGGTCGACAGGGTCAGAGACCCAGTACTTC.

The chain joins TRBV5-5 to TRBJ1-5, with 12 bases that match TRBD1. CDR1 and CDR2 from the germline V gene are SGHKS and YYEKEE (reference sequence). CDR3 length equals 16 residues. Trimming at V came to 2 bases and at J to 5 bases, leaving 5 bases not matched to a gene. CDR3 residues: CASSFGGTGGHQPQHF. The CDR3 DNA follows: TGTGCCAGCAGCTTTGGAGGGACAGGGGGCCATCAGCCCCAGCATTTT.

DNA for the CDR3: TGTGCCAGCGCCCGACTCCCTGAGGGACTAGCGGGAGGACGAAACTACAATGAGCAGTTCTTC. This sequence encodes CASARLPEGLAGGRNYNEQFF. This sequence joins TRBV9 and TRBJ2-1, with 15 bases identical to TRBD2. The J segment lost 3 bases and the V segment lost 7 bases, leaving 20 bases of the junction unmatched. This CDR3 contains 21 residues. CDR1 is SGDLS and CDR2 is YYNGEE in the germline V gene. The full variable domain, rest sourced from reference TRBV9 and TRBJ2-1, is DSGVTQTPKHLITATGQRVTLRCSPRSGDLSVYWYQQSLDQGLQFLIQYYNGEERAKGNILERFSAQQFPDLHSELNLSSLELGDSALYFCASARLPEGLAGGRNYNEQFFGPGTRLTVL.

The rearrangement links TRBV2 to TRBJ2-7; D possibly corresponds to TRBD1 (6 bases). The CDR3 is made up of 13 amino acids. The germline CDR1 and CDR2 sequences are SNHLY and FYNNEI. Trimming pared 6 bases from V and 3 bases from J, leaving 12 bases between. The CDR3 loop is CASSLGQIYEQYF. The CDR3 nucleotides are TGTGCCAGCAGCTTAGGACAGATCTACGAGCAGTACTTC.

CDR3 DNA: TGTGCCAGCAGCGGGACAGGGTTGGTGGAGCAGTACTTC. Protein sequence: CASSGTGLVEQYF. The J gene is TRBJ2-7, the V gene TRBV2; 9 nucleotides match TRBD1. V gave up 6 bases and J gave up 7 bases; unmatched junction bases: 7. CDR1 is SNHLY and CDR2 is FYNNEI in the germline V gene. The CDR3 is 13 residues long.

CDR3 sequence: CASSAGGGINEQFF. The CDR3 DNA reads TGTGCCAGCAGCGCTGGCGGGGGGATCAATGAGCAGTTCTTC. V and J are TRBV9 and TRBJ2-1; 8 nucleotides align to TRBD2. The V gene's germline CDR1 is SGDLS and CDR2 YYNGEE. V lost 3 bases and J lost 6; bases outside the gene matches: 5. The CDR3 has 14 residues.

The CDR3 bases are TGTGCCAGCAGTCCGGACCTAGGGGTGGAGACCCAGTACTTC. Translating it yields CASSPDLGVETQYF. The chain links TRBV28 to TRBJ2-5, with a tentative D call TRBD1 (5 bases). CDR1 and CDR2 from the germline V gene are MDHEN and SYDVKM. V lost 5 bases and J lost 5, with 15 bases in between. The CDR3 totals 14 residues.